These T cell receptor beta chains were read from a single sample in a study of blood T cell repertoires in COVID-19. TCRdb keeps only in-frame clones here, not all; method: immunoSEQ multiplex PCR. The profile covers around 100,000 clones, with around nine tenths appearing a single time and 4.9% taken by the ten largest. The sample comprised peripheral blood. The receptors come from a woman of 80 years or more with acute or convalescent COVID-19. Both conserved end residues are part of each CDR3. A D gene is named only where the DNA matches it firmly. Some rows mark clone size as missing; the rest say once, few, many or name a class of expanded clone.

once,TRBJ1-5,-,TRBV2,CASREGTDQPQHF,TGTGCCAGCAGGGAAGGGACTGATCAGCCCCAGCATTTT
-,TRBJ1-2,-,TRBV5-1,CASSFPGDSYTF,TGCGCCAGCAGCTTCCCAGGGGATAGCTACACCTTC
-,TRBJ1-6,-,TRBV7-9,CASSLSSLLGRRHNSPLHF,TGTGCCAGCAGCTTATCATCCTTGCTGGGGAGGCGACATAATTCACCCCTCCACTTT
-,TRBJ1-2,TRBD1,TRBV19,CASSTLGTGQSNYGYTF,TGTGCCAGTAGTACCCTCGGGACAGGGCAATCTAACTATGGCTACACCTTC
once,TRBJ1-1,TRBD1,TRBV6-5,CASRRGQGEGEAFF,TGTGCCAGCAGGAGGGGACAGGGGGAGGGTGAAGCTTTCTTT
-,TRBJ1-1,-,TRBV3-1/TRBV3-2,CASSQRRGGTEAFF,TGTGCCAGCAGCCAACGCAGGGGAGGGACTGAAGCTTTCTTT
-,TRBJ2-3,TRBD1,TRBV5-4,CASSSAVDRGSDTQYF,TGTGCCAGCAGCTCCGCAGTGGACAGGGGGTCCGATACGCAGTATTTT
-,TRBJ2-2,-,TRBV19,CASSPGRSRGDTGELFF,TGTGCCAGTAGTCCCGGCCGCTCCAGGGGGGACACCGGGGAGCTGTTTTTT
-,TRBJ1-1,TRBD1,TRBV5-6,CASSADTGENTEAFF,TGTGCCAGCAGCGCGGACACAGGGGAAAACACTGAAGCTTTCTTT
-,TRBJ1-5,TRBD1,TRBV19,CASSSRGLGNQPQHF,TGTGCCAGTAGTAGCAGGGGGCTCGGCAATCAGCCCCAGCATTTT
-,TRBJ1-1,-,TRBV29-1,CSARSQVPAEAFF,TGCAGCGCCAGAAGCCAGGTGCCCGCTGAAGCTTTCTTT
-,TRBJ2-3,TRBD2,TRBV3-1/TRBV3-2,CASSLLAGASTDTQYF,TGTGCCAGCAGCCTGTTAGCGGGGGCCAGCACAGATACGCAGTATTTT
-,TRBJ1-6,-,TRBV10-3,CAISESTKNSPLHF,TGTGCCATCAGTGAGTCTACTAAAAATTCACCCCTCCACTTT
-,TRBJ1-2,-,TRBV2,CASSGRQVRGYTF,TGTGCCAGCAGTGGACGACAGGTTCGTGGCTACACCTTC
-,TRBJ2-7,-,TRBV5-1,CASSRDIRTEQYF,TGCGCCAGCAGCCGGGACATCAGGACCGAGCAGTACTTC
-,TRBJ2-2,-,TRBV9,CASSPRGGGTNTGELFF,TGTGCCAGCAGCCCCCGAGGGGGGGGAACGAACACCGGGGAGCTGTTTTTT
-,TRBJ2-2,TRBD1,TRBV19,CASSMDRGAHEGAGELFF,TGTGCCAGTAGTATGGACAGGGGGGCCCACGAGGGGGCCGGGGAGCTGTTTTTT
-,TRBJ1-1,-,TRBV11-2,CASSPPPILQDTEAFF,TGTGCCAGCAGCCCCCCACCGATCCTCCAGGACACTGAAGCTTTCTTT
-,TRBJ2-1,-,TRBV2,CASRADTSRQFF,TGTGCCAGCAGGGCTGACACTAGCCGGCAGTTCTTC
-,TRBJ2-3,-,TRBV6-1,CASSEHTDTQYF,TGTGCCAGCAGTGAACACACAGATACGCAGTATTTT
-,TRBJ1-1,TRBD1,TRBV2,CASTNRGQGNTEAFF,TGTGCCAGCACTAACAGGGGACAGGGGAACACTGAAGCTTTCTTT
-,TRBJ1-4,-,TRBV7-9,CASSLGGHRAANEKLFF,TGTGCCAGCAGCTTAGGAGGACACCGGGCAGCTAATGAAAAACTGTTTTTT
-,TRBJ2-1,-,TRBV4-2,CASSQGGAGNYNEQFF,TGTGCCAGCAGCCAGGGTGGTGCGGGCAACTACAATGAGCAGTTCTTC
-,TRBJ1-5,-,TRBV15,CATSRPGGNQPQHF,TGTGCCACGAGCAGGCCGGGGGGCAATCAGCCCCAGCATTTT
-,TRBJ2-4,-,TRBV5-1,CASSRAGTRGNIQYF,TGCGCCAGCAGCCGTGCCGGGACCAGGGGAAACATTCAGTACTTC
-,TRBJ2-3,-,TRBV3-1/TRBV3-2,CASSQARGDTQYF,TGTGCCAGCAGCCAAGCTAGGGGAGATACGCAGTATTTT
-,TRBJ1-1,-,TRBV12-3/TRBV12-4,CASSPTGNTEAFF,TGTGCCAGCAGTCCGACAGGGAACACTGAAGCTTTCTTT
-,TRBJ1-4,TRBD1,TRBV5-4,CASSPRQGTNEKLFF,TGTGCCAGCAGCCCTCGACAGGGAACTAATGAAAAACTGTTTTTT
-,TRBJ1-5,-,TRBV21-1,CASSIDRGRNSNQPQHF,TGTGCCAGCAGCATTGACAGGGGCCGGAATAGCAATCAGCCCCAGCATTTT
few,TRBJ1-3,TRBD1,TRBV15,CATRRGQDGNTIYF,TGTGCCACTCGGAGGGGGCAGGATGGAAACACCATATATTTT
-,TRBJ1-2,TRBD1,TRBV19,CASSIGRGLYGYTF,TGTGCCAGTAGTATAGGCAGGGGGCTCTATGGCTACACCTTC
-,TRBJ2-1,-,TRBV6-6,CASTPGEERIRSEQFF,TGTGCCAGCACCCCCGGTGAGGAAAGGATAAGGAGCGAGCAGTTCTTC
-,TRBJ2-4,-,TRBV4-2,CASSQEQQAKNIQYF,TGTGCCAGCAGCCAAGAGCAACAGGCCAAAAACATTCAGTACTTC
-,TRBJ2-7,-,TRBV5-1,CASSLGGSGYEQYF,TGCGCCAGCAGCTTGGGAGGCAGCGGGTACGAGCAGTACTTC
-,TRBJ1-1,-,TRBV11-2,CASSPSRGAEAFF,TGTGCCAGCAGCCCGTCCCGGGGGGCTGAAGCTTTCTTT
once,TRBJ2-2,TRBD1,TRBV9,CASSVNRGTPGELFF,TGTGCCAGCAGCGTAAACAGGGGAACACCCGGGGAGCTGTTTTTT
-,TRBJ2-7,-,TRBV7-2,CASSRTESYEQYF,TGTGCCAGCAGCCGGACAGAGTCCTACGAGCAGTACTTC
-,TRBJ2-5,TRBD2,TRBV13,CASSIRGVLGETQYF,TGTGCCAGCAGCATCCGGGGGGTATTGGGAGAGACCCAGTACTTC
-,TRBJ2-1,TRBD2,TRBV3-1/TRBV3-2,CASSQSGLAVVQEGQFF,TGTGCCAGCAGCCAATCTGGACTAGCGGTCGTACAAGAAGGGCAGTTCTTC
-,TRBJ1-1,-,TRBV7-9,CASSLGGGESWAEAFF,TGTGCCAGCAGCCTCGGGGGGGGAGAGAGTTGGGCTGAAGCTTTCTTT
-,TRBJ1-1,-,TRBV15,CATSRDRENSEAFF,TGTGCCACCAGCAGAGATCGCGAGAATTCTGAAGCTTTCTTT
-,TRBJ2-6,-,TRBV9,CASSVRLFSGANVLTF,TGTGCCAGCAGCGTCCGTCTCTTCTCTGGGGCCAACGTCCTGACTTTC
-,TRBJ2-5,TRBD1,TRBV9,CASSVFGTGTETQYF,TGTGCCAGCAGCGTTTTCGGGACAGGGACAGAGACCCAGTACTTC